This T cell receptor (beta chain) came from a study of blood T cell repertoires in COVID-19. In the study's own analysis: Amplified reference gene primers provided the basis for estimating nucleated cell counts. Here immunoSEQ multiplex PCR was the method, and the copy in TCRdb shows in-frame clones only, minus some. The V and J calls and the clone size are those of that table, but D and trimming were determined from the DNA. Of 150,000 to 200,000 clones listed, roughly 85% are singletons. There are 13 residues in the CDR3. CDR1 and CDR2 from the germline V gene are WNHNN and SYGVQD (reference sequence). The V gene lost 2 bases and the J gene lost 4 bases, with 8 bases spanning the gap.

The sequenced material came from peripheral blood. The chain uses TRBV10-1 and TRBJ2-5; possibly TRBD2 for D (6 bases). The source is a woman in her seventies with acute or convalescent COVID-19. The CDR3 region has the DNA TGCGCCAGCAGTGAGACGGGGGTAGAGACCCAGTACTTC. Translation gives CASSETGVETQYF.